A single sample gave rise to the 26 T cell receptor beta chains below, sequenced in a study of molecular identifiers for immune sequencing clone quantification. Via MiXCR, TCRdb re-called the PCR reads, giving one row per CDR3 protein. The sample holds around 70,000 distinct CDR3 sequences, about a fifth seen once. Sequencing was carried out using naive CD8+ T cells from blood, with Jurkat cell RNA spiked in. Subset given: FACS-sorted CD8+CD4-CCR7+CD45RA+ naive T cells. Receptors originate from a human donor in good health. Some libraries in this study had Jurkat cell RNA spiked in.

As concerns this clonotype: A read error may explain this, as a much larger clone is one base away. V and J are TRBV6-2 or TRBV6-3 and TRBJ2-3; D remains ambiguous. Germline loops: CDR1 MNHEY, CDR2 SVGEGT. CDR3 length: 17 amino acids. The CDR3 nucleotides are TGTGCCAGCAGTTACTCTAGTGGGCAGACCAACACAGATACGCGGTATTTT. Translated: CASSYSSGQTNTDTRYF.

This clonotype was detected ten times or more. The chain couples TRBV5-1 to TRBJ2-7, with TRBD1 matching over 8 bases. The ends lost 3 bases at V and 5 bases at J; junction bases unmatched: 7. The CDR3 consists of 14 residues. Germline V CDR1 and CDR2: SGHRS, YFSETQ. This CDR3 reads CASSSRTGRDEQYF. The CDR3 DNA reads TGCGCCAGCAGCTCACGGACAGGGCGGGACGAGCAGTACTTC.

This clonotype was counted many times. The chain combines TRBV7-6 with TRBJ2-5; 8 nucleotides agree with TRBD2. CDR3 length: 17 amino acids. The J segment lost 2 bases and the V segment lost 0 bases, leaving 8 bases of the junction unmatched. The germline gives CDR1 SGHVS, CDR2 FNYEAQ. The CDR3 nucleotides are TGTGCCAGCAGCTTAGCGTCGGCTAGCGGGTTTCAAGAGACCCAGTACTTC. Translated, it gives CASSLASASGFQETQYF.

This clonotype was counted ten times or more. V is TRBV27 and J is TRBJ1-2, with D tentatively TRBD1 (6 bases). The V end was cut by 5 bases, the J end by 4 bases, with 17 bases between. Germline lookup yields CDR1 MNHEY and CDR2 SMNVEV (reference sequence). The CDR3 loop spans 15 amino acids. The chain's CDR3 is CASSHPGQKVYGYTF. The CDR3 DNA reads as TGTGCCAGCAGTCACCCCGGACAGAAGGTCTATGGCTACACCTTC.

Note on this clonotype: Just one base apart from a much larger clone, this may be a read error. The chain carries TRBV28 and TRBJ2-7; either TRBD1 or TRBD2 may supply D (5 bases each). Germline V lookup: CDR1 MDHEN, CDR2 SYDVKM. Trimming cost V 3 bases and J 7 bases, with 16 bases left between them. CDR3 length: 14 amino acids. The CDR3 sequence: CASSLPPWGSEQYF. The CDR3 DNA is TGTGCCAGCAGTTTGCCCCCCTGGGGGTCGGAGCAGTACTTC.

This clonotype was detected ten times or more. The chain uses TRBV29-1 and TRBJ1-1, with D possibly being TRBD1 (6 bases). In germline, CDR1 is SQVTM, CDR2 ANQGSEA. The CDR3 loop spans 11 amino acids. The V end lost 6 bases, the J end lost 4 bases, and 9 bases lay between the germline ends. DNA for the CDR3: TGCAGCGTATGGGGGCCCACTGAAGCTTTCTTT. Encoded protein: CSVWGPTEAFF.

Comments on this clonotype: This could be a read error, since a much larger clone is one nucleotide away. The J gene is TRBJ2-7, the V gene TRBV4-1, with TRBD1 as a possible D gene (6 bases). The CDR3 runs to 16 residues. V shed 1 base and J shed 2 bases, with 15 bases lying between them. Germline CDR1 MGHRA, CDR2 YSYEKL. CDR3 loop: CASSQVKGQSPYEQYF. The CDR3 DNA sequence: TGCGCCAGCAGCCAAGTAAAAGGACAGAGCCCCTACGAGCAGTACTTC.

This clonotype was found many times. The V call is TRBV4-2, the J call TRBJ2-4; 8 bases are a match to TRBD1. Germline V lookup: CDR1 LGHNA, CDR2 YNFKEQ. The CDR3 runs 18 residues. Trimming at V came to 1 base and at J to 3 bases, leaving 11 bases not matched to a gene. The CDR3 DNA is TGTGCCAGCAGCCAAGCCGTCGTTGGTACAGGGGGCAAAAACATTCAGTACTTC. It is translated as CASSQAVVGTGGKNIQYF.

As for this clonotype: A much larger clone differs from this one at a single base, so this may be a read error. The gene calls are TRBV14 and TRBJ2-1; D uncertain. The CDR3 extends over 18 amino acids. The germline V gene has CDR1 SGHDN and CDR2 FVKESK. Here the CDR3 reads CASSQDPPDSPSYNEQLF. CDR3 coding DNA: TGTGCCAGCAGCCAAGATCCCCCAGATTCTCCCTCCTACAATGAGCAGCTCTTC.

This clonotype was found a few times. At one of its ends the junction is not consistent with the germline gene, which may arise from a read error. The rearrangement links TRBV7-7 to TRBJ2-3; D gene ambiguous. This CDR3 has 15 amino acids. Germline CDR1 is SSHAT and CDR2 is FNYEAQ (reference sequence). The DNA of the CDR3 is TGTGCTAGCAGCCCCTCTAAGCTAAGCACAGATACGCGGTATTTT. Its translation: CASSPSKLSTDTRYF.

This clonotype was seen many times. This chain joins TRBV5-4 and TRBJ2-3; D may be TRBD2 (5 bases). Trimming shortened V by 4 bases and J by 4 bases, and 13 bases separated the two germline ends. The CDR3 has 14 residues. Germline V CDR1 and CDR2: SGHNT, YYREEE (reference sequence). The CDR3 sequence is CASSLILAPDTQYF. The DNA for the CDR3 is TGTGCCAGCAGCCTCATTCTAGCCCCAGATACGCAGTATTTT.

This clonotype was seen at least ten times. The CDR3 nucleotides read TGCGCCAGCAGTCCCCGAGGGGGATGGGAGACCCAGTACTTC. Protein: CASSPRGGWETQYF. V gene TRBV23-1 combines with J gene TRBJ2-5, with a possible D match to TRBD1 (6 bases). TRBV23-1 is filed as an ORF, its function uncertain. The CDR3 covers 14 residues. V gave up 4 bases and J gave up 5 bases, with 14 bases separating them.

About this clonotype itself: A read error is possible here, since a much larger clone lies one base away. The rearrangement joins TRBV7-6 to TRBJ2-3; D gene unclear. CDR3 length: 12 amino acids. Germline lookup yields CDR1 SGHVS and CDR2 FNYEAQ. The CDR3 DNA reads TGTGCCAGCAGCTTAGGACCAGATACGCGGTATTTT. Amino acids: CASSLGPDTRYF.

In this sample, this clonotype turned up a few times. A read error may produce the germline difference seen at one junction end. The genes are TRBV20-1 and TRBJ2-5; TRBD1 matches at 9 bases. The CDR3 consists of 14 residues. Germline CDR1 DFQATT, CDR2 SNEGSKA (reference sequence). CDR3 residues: CSASDRGEGEAQYF. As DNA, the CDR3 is TGCAGTGCTAGTGACAGGGGGGAAGGAGAGGCCCAGTACTTC.

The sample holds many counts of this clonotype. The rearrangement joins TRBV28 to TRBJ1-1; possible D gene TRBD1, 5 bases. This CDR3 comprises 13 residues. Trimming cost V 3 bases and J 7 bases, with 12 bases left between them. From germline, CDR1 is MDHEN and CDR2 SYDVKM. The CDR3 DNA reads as TGTGCCAGCAGTTTTGGAGGGGCTGGTGAAGCTTTCTTT. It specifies CASSFGGAGEAFF.

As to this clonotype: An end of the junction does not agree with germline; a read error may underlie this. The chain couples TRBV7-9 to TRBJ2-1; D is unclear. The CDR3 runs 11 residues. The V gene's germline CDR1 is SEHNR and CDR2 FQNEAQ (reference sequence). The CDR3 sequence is CASSGSNEQSF. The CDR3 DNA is TGTGCCAGCAGCGGAAGCAATGAGCAGTCCTTC.

The CDR3 DNA is TGTGCCACTACTGCTGGTGTTTTGCCCGGGGAGCTGTTTTTT. This codes for CATTAGVLPGELFF. The chain recombines TRBV15 with TRBJ2-2; no clear D gene. Germline V gene sequence: CDR1 LNHNV, CDR2 YYDKDF (reference sequence). CDR3 length equals 14 residues. Between the trimmed V and J ends, which lost 9 bases and 6 bases, there was a span of 17 bases.

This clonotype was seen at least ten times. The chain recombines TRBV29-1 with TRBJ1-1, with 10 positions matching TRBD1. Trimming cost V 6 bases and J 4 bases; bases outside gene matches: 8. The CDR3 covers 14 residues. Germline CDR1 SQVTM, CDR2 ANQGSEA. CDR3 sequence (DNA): TGCAGCGTCTACTCCGGGACAGGGGTCACTGAAGCTTTCTTT. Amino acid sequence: CSVYSGTGVTEAFF.

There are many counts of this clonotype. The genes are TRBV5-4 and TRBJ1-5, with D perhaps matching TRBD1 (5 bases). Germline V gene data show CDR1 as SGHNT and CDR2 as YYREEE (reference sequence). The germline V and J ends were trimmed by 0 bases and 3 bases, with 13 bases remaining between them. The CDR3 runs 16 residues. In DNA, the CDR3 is TGTGCCAGCAGCTTGGGGCGCAGGGTTACCAATCAGCCCCAGCATTTT. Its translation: CASSLGRRVTNQPQHF.

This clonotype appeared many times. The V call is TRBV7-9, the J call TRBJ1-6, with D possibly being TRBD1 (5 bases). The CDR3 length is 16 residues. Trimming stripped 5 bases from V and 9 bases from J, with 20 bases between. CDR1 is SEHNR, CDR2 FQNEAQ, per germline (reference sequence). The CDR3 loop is CASSKNPPGAGSPLHF. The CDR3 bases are TGTGCCAGCAGCAAAAACCCCCCCGGGGCCGGTTCACCCCTCCACTTT.

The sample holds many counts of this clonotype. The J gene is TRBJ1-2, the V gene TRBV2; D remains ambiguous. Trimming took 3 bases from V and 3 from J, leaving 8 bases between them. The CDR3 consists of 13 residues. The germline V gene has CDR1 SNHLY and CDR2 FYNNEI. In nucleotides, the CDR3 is TGTGCCAGCAGTGACGGGATCTACTATGGCTACACCTTC. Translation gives CASSDGIYYGYTF. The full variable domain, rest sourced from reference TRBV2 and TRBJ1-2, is EPEVTQTPSHQVTQMGQEVILRCVPISNHLYFYWYRQILGQKVEFLVSFYNNEISEKSEIFDDQFSVERPDGSNFTLKIRSTKLEDSAMYFCASSDGIYYGYTFGSGTRLTVV.

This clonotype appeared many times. CDR3 loop: CASTRPTGTGDFSYNSPLHF. DNA of the CDR3: TGTGCCAGCACCCGGCCCACCGGGACAGGGGACTTCTCCTATAATTCACCCCTCCACTTT. J is TRBJ1-6 and V is TRBV28, with TRBD1 identical over 10 bases. With 7 bases clipped from V and 0 bases from J, the junction kept 15 bases outside the gene matches. CDR1 is MDHEN and CDR2 is SYDVKM in the germline V gene. This CDR3 contains 20 residues. The entire variable domain, with the rest obtained from reference TRBV28 and TRBJ1-6, is as follows: DVKVTQSSRYLVKRTGEKVFLECVQDMDHENMFWYRQDPGLGLRLIYFSYDVKMKEKGDIPEGYSVSREKKERFSLILESASTNQTSMYLCASTRPTGTGDFSYNSPLHFGNGTRLTVT.

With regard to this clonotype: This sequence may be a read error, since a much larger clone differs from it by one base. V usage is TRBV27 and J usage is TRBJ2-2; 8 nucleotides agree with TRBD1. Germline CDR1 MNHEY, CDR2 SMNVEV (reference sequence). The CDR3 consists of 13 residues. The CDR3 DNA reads TGTGCCAGCGGTGACAGGGGCGGCGGGGAGCCGTTTTTT. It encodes CASGDRGGGEPFF.

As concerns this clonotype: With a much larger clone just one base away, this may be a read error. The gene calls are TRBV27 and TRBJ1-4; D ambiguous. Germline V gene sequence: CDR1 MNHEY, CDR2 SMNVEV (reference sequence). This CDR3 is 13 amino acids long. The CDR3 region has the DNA TGTGTCAGCAGTTTCGCCGCCAATGAAAAACTGTTTTTT. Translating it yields CVSSFAANEKLFF.

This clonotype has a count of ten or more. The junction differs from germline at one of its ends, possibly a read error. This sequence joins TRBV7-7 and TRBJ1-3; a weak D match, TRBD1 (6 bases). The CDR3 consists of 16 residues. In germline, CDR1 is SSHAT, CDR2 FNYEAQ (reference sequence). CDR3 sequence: CASSLGGPLDRNTIYF. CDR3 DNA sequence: TGTGCTAGCAGCTTAGGGGGACCGCTCGACCGAAACACCATATATTTT.

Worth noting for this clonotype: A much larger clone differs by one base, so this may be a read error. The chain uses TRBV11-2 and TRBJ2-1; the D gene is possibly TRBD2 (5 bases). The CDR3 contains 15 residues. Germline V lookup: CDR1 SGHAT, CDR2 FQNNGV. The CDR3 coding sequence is TGTGCCAGCAGCCCCCCTAGCTTCTCCTACAATGGGCAGTTCTTC. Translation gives CASSPPSFSYNGQFF.